A selection of T cell receptor beta chains follows, all from one sample in a study of T cell responses to AZD1222 COVID-19 vaccine. TCRdb's table, derived via immunoSEQ multiplex PCR, lists solely in-frame clones and lacks some. The sample consists of 150,000 or so clones, about 92% of them appearing once. Material: peripheral blood, obtained on day 0 of AZD1222 vaccination. Source of these receptors: an adult in good health. Each CDR3 is given with its conserved first and last residue. A D gene is named only where the DNA matches it firmly. Part of the rows lack a size; the others show once, few, many or a class for expanded clones.

size: -; J: TRBJ1-4; V: TRBV19; D: -; CDR3: CASSMGAGDPTNEKLFF; DNA: TGTGCCAGTAGTATGGGGGCAGGGGACCCAACTAATGAAAAACTGTTTTTT
size: few; J: TRBJ1-5; V: TRBV15; D: TRBD1; CDR3: CATSSGTASNQPQHF; DNA: TGTGCCACCAGCAGCGGGACAGCTAGCAATCAGCCCCAGCATTTT
size: once; J: TRBJ1-3; V: TRBV10-3; D: -; CDR3: CATNSGNTIYF; DNA: TGTGCCACCAACTCTGGAAACACCATATATTTT
size: -; J: TRBJ2-7; V: TRBV6-6; D: TRBD1; CDR3: CASSYSGQGTYEQYF; DNA: TGTGCCAGCAGTTACTCGGGACAGGGGACCTACGAGCAGTACTTC
size: -; J: TRBJ2-1; V: TRBV11-2; D: -; CDR3: CASSPYLGQFF; DNA: TGTGCCAGCAGCCCTTATCTCGGGCAGTTCTTC
size: -; J: TRBJ2-7; V: TRBV7-8; D: -; CDR3: CASSIDTYSYEQYF; DNA: TGTGCCAGCAGCATCGACACGTACTCCTACGAGCAGTACTTC
size: -; J: TRBJ1-2; V: TRBV6-5; D: -; CDR3: CASRETANYGYTF; DNA: TGTGCCAGCCGAGAGACAGCTAACTATGGCTACACCTTC
size: few; J: TRBJ2-7; V: TRBV6-2/TRBV6-3; D: TRBD2; CDR3: CASSPSRGLVYEQYF; DNA: TGTGCCAGCAGTCCGTCCCGTGGACTAGTCTACGAGCAGTACTTC
size: once; J: TRBJ2-1; V: TRBV2; D: -; CDR3: CASSERTAKQFF; DNA: TGTGCCAGCAGTGAGAGGACAGCTAAGCAGTTCTTC
size: -; J: TRBJ1-1; V: TRBV11-3; D: -; CDR3: CASSLRGGTEAFF; DNA: TGTGCCAGCAGCCTGCGGGGGGGGACTGAAGCTTTCTTT
size: -; J: TRBJ2-7; V: TRBV6-5; D: TRBD1; CDR3: CASSWGDRATEQYF; DNA: TGTGCCAGCAGTTGGGGGGACAGGGCGACCGAGCAGTACTTC
size: -; J: TRBJ2-5; V: TRBV18; D: -; CDR3: CASSPRASGSQETQYF; DNA: TGTGCCAGCTCACCACGCGCCTCGGGAAGCCAAGAGACCCAGTACTTC
size: -; J: TRBJ2-1; V: TRBV18; D: -; CDR3: CAGTQYGGRYEQFF; DNA: TGTGCCGGTACTCAATATGGAGGCCGGTATGAGCAGTTCTTC
size: -; J: TRBJ1-1; V: TRBV7-8; D: -; CDR3: CASSPAAVRVMNTEAFF; DNA: TGTGCCAGCAGCCCAGCGGCAGTGAGGGTTATGAACACTGAAGCTTTCTTT
size: -; J: TRBJ2-5; V: TRBV25-1; D: -; CDR3: CASSDLGNGWGGETQYF; DNA: TGTGCCAGCAGTGACCTTGGGAACGGGTGGGGCGGAGAGACCCAGTACTTC
size: few; J: TRBJ1-5; V: TRBV7-8; D: -; CDR3: CASSLRADSQHF; DNA: TGTGCCAGCAGCTTACGGGCGGACTCCCAGCATTTT
size: -; J: TRBJ1-1; V: TRBV6-5; D: -; CDR3: CASTEISEAFF; DNA: TGTGCCAGCACCGAGATTTCTGAAGCTTTCTTT
size: -; J: TRBJ1-2; V: TRBV6-1; D: TRBD1; CDR3: CASSERTGVGYTF; DNA: TGTGCCAGCAGTGAAAGGACAGGGGTCGGCTACACCTTC
size: once; J: TRBJ1-1; V: TRBV9; D: TRBD1; CDR3: CASSRQGLNTEAFF; DNA: TGTGCCAGCAGCCGACAGGGCTTGAACACTGAAGCTTTCTTT
size: -; J: TRBJ2-7; V: TRBV6-5; D: TRBD1; CDR3: CASSPDRGPYEQYF; DNA: TGTGCCAGCAGTCCGGACAGGGGCCCCTACGAGCAGTACTTC
size: -; J: TRBJ1-2; V: TRBV2; D: TRBD1; CDR3: CASSEGQLYGYTF; DNA: TGTGCCAGCAGTGAGGGACAGTTATATGGCTACACCTTC
size: -; J: TRBJ2-2; V: TRBV5-4; D: TRBD1; CDR3: CASSFGQEPNTGELFF; DNA: TGTGCCAGCAGCTTCGGACAGGAGCCGAACACCGGGGAGCTGTTTTTT
size: -; J: TRBJ2-2; V: TRBV11-3; D: -; CDR3: CASSLGQGMSTGELFF; DNA: TGTGCCAGCAGCTTAGGGCAGGGGATGAGCACCGGGGAGCTGTTTTTT
size: -; J: TRBJ2-7; V: TRBV2; D: -; CDR3: CASSQVSSSYEQYF; DNA: TGTGCCAGCAGCCAAGTCAGTTCCTCTTACGAGCAGTACTTC
size: once; J: TRBJ1-2; V: TRBV27; D: TRBD1; CDR3: CASSPLRDRGLRRRGYTF; DNA: TGTGCCAGCAGTCCCCTCCGGGACAGGGGGCTACGGAGGAGAGGCTACACCTTC
size: -; J: TRBJ1-2; V: TRBV29-1; D: TRBD1; CDR3: CSVVTGVYGYTF; DNA: TGCAGCGTGGTTACAGGGGTATATGGCTACACCTTC
size: -; J: TRBJ2-7; V: TRBV5-5; D: -; CDR3: CASSLKYSYEQYF; DNA: TGTGCCAGCAGCTTGAAGTACTCCTACGAGCAGTACTTC
size: -; J: TRBJ1-1; V: TRBV6-6; D: TRBD1; CDR3: CASSTRGDRGTEAFF; DNA: TGTGCCAGCAGTACTAGGGGTGACAGGGGTACTGAAGCTTTCTTT
size: -; J: TRBJ1-2; V: TRBV6-5; D: -; CDR3: CASTNFENGAYGYTF; DNA: TGTGCCAGCACCAATTTTGAGAATGGTGCATATGGCTACACCTTC
size: -; J: TRBJ1-5; V: TRBV21-1; D: -; CDR3: CASSKVRDLHFSQPQHF; DNA: TGTGCCAGCAGCAAAGTGAGGGACCTTCACTTTTCGCAGCCCCAGCATTTT
size: once; J: TRBJ1-6; V: TRBV3-1/TRBV3-2; D: -; CDR3: CASSHAQGSPLHF; DNA: TGTGCCAGCAGCCACGCTCAGGGTTCACCCCTCCACTTT
size: -; J: TRBJ2-7; V: TRBV9; D: -; CDR3: CASSVGQGPIGYEQYF; DNA: TGTGCCAGCAGCGTAGGGCAGGGGCCGATCGGCTACGAGCAGTACTTC
size: -; J: TRBJ2-1; V: TRBV6-5; D: TRBD1; CDR3: CASQDRGYNEQFF; DNA: TGTGCCAGCCAGGACAGGGGATACAATGAGCAGTTCTTC
size: once; J: TRBJ1-1; V: TRBV12-5; D: -; CDR3: CASGFSPWPSNTEAFF; DNA: TGTGCTAGTGGTTTTTCCCCATGGCCCTCGAACACTGAAGCTTTCTTT
size: -; J: TRBJ1-1; V: TRBV29-1; D: -; CDR3: CSVAEGGDTEAFF; DNA: TGCAGCGTTGCCGAGGGGGGAGACACTGAAGCTTTCTTT
size: -; J: TRBJ1-1; V: TRBV6-6; D: -; CDR3: CASSYSGRGYTEAFF; DNA: TGTGCCAGCAGTTACTCGGGCAGGGGTTACACTGAAGCTTTCTTT
size: -; J: TRBJ1-5; V: TRBV7-8; D: -; CDR3: CASSFDSLNQPQHF; DNA: TGTGCCAGCAGCTTCGACAGTCTCAATCAGCCCCAGCATTTT
size: -; J: TRBJ1-3; V: TRBV5-6; D: TRBD1; CDR3: CASSSGQVGNTIYF; DNA: TGTGCCAGCAGCAGTGGACAGGTCGGAAACACCATATATTTT
size: -; J: TRBJ1-1; V: TRBV6-5; D: TRBD1; CDR3: CASNAGQFAEAFF; DNA: TGTGCCAGCAATGCGGGACAGTTCGCTGAAGCTTTCTTT
size: -; J: TRBJ2-7; V: TRBV27; D: TRBD1; CDR3: CASSSGQASYEQYF; DNA: TGTGCCAGCAGTTCGGGACAGGCCTCCTACGAGCAGTACTTC
size: -; J: TRBJ1-2; V: TRBV6-1; D: -; CDR3: CASSEANSYGYTF; DNA: TGTGCCAGCAGTGAAGCGAACAGCTATGGCTACACCTTC